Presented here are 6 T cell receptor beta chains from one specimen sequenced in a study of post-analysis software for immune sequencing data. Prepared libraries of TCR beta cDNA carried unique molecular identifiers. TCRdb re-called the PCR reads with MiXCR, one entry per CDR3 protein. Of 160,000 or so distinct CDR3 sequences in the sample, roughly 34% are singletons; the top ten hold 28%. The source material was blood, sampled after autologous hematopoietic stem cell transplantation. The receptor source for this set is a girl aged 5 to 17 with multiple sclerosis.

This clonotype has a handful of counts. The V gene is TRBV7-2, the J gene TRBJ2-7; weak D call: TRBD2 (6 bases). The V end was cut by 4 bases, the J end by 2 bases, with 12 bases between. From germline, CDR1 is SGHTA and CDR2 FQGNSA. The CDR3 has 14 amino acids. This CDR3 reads CASSYRDSPYEQYF. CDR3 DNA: TGTGCCAGCAGCTACCGGGACTCCCCCTACGAGCAGTACTTC.

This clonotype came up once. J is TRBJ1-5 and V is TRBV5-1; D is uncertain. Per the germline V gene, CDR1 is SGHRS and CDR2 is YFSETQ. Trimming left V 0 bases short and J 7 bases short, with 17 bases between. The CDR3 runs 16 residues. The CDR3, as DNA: TGCGCCAGCAGCTTGGGTGAGTCAGCCGGGGTCCAGCCCCAGCATTTT. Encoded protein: CASSLGESAGVQPQHF.

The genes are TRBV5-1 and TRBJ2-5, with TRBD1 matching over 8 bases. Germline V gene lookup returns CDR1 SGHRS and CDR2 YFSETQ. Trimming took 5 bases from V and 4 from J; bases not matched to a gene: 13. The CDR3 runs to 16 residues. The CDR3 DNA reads TGCGCCAGCAGTAAAACAGGGGGTAGCGTACGAGAGACCCAGTACTTC. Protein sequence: CASSKTGGSVRETQYF.

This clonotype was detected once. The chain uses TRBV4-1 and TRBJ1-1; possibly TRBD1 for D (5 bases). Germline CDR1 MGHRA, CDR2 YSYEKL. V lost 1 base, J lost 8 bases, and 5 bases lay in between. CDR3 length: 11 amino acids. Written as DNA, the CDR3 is TGCGCCAGCAGCCAAGGGGGGGAAGCTTTCTTT. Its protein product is CASSQGGEAFF.

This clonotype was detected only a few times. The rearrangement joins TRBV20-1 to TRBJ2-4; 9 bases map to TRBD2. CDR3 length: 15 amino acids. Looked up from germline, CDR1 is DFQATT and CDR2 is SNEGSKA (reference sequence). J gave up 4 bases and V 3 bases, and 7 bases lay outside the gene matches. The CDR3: CSARLAGGAKNIQYF. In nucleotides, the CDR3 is TGCAGTGCTAGGCTCGCGGGAGGGGCGAAAAACATTCAGTACTTC.

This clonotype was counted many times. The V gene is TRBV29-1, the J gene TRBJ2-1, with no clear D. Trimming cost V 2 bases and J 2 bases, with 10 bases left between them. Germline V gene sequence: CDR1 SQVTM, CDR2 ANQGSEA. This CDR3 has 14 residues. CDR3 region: CSVERPATYNEQFF. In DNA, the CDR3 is TGCAGCGTTGAACGTCCGGCGACCTACAATGAGCAGTTCTTC.